What follows are 3 T cell receptor beta chains derived from one specimen sequenced in a study of blood T cell repertoires in COVID-19. Repertoires were generated with immunoSEQ multiplex PCR, while TCRdb's copy carries only in-frame clones and drops some. The table has about 150,000 clones, 75% to 90% seen once. The sequencing sample was made of peripheral blood. Source of these receptors: a woman aged 55 to 70 with active COVID-19.

V usage is TRBV6-2 or TRBV6-3 and J usage is TRBJ2-1, with D possibly being TRBD2 (6 bases). Germline values: CDR1 MNHEY, CDR2 SVGEGT. Deletions cut 5 bases from V and 4 bases from J, with 15 bases between. The CDR3 has 15 amino acids. CDR3 sequence: CASSPGTGGYNEQFF. The DNA of the CDR3 is TGTGCCAGCAGTCCCGGGACTGGGGGGTACAATGAGCAGTTCTTC.

This chain connects TRBV7-2 to TRBJ2-7; D gene uncertain. This CDR3 is 15 amino acids long. V shed 2 bases and J shed 1 base, with 12 bases lying between them. Germline CDR1 SGHTA, CDR2 FQGNSA. The CDR3 region has the DNA TGTGCCAGCAGCTTAATAGCCCTCGAATCCTACGAGCAGTACTTC. Encoded protein: CASSLIALESYEQYF. The full variable domain, in which reference TRBV7-2 and TRBJ2-7 provide the parts outside the CDR3, is GAGVSQSPSNKVTEKGKDVELRCDPISGHTALYWYRQSLGQGLEFLIYFQGNSAPDKSGLPSDRFSAERTGGSVSTLTIQRTQQEDSAVYLCASSLIALESYEQYFGPGTRLTVT.

This chain joins TRBV6-5 and TRBJ2-3, with a possible D match to TRBD2 (6 bases). The V end lost 2 bases, the J end lost 2 bases, and 11 bases lay between the germline ends. From germline, CDR1 is MNHEY and CDR2 SVGAGI. This CDR3 is 15 amino acids long. The DNA for the CDR3 is TGTGCCAGCAGTTACCGGAGGGCCAACACAGATACGCAGTATTTT. Amino acids: CASSYRRANTDTQYF.